Reported below is one T cell receptor beta chain. Its antigen is as yet unknown. The table came from immunoSEQ multiplex PCR; TCRdb's copy has only in-frame clones and leaves some out. Found here are about 59,000 clones, 90% to 95% of them singletons; the top ten hold roughly 19%. This entry comes from a study of OX40 agonist ivuxolimab in advanced cancers. V was pared by 3 bases and J by 2 bases, with 7 bases of the junction left unmatched. In germline, CDR1 is MGHRA, CDR2 YSYEKL. The CDR3 sequence is 17 residues long. Findings and caveats of the study: More expanded clones were found, on average, in CD8+ than in CD4+ T cells.

The chain employs TRBV4-1 and TRBJ2-4, with TRBD2 identical over 10 bases. Sequenced material: CD4+ or CD8+ T cells sorted from blood, taken in a trial of the OX40 agonist ivuxolimab. The clonotype originates from an adult with an advanced solid tumor such as melanoma, head and neck, liver or kidney cancer. Here the CDR3 reads CASSQYSGRAPKNIQYF. In DNA form, the CDR3 reads TGCGCCAGCAGCCAGTACAGCGGGAGGGCCCCCAAAAACATTCAGTACTTC.